The clone carrying this T cell receptor beta chain occurred a few times. The entry originates in a study of identical twins. TCRdb re-called the 5' RACE reads through MiXCR, storing one row per CDR3 protein. The data show approximately 260,000 distinct CDR3 sequences, approximately 8.3% seen once. The CDR3 contains 15 residues. Trimming left V 2 bases short and J 1 base short, with 12 bases between. Looked up from germline, CDR1 is SEHNR and CDR2 is FQNEAQ (reference sequence). This sample also appeared in a second study, on yellow fever vaccine responses in identical twins.

The TCR sequence derives from a woman aged 18-29 years in good health. The genes are TRBV7-9 and TRBJ2-7; TRBD1 is a possible D gene (6 bases). Sequencing was performed on CD8+ T cells sorted from blood. CDR3 sequence reads: CASSLSRQASYEQYF. The CDR3, as DNA: TGTGCCAGCAGCTTATCCCGACAGGCATCCTACGAGCAGTACTTC.